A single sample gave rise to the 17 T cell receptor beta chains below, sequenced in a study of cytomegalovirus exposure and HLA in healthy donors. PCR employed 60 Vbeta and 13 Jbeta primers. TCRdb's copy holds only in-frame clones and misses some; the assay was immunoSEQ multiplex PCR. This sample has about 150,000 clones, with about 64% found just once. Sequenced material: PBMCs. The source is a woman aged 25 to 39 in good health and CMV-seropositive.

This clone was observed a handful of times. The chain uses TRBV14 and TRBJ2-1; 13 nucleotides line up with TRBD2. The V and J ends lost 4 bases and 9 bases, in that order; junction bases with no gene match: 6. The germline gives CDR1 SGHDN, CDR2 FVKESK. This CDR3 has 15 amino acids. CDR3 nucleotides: TGTGCCAGCAGCCCCGGGACTAGCGGGATCGCTGAGCAGTTCTTC. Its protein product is CASSPGTSGIAEQFF.

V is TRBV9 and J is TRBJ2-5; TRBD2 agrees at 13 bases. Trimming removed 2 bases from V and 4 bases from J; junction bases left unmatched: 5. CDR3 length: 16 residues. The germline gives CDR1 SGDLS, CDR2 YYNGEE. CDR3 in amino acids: CASSVSGLAGVETQYF. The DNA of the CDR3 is TGTGCCAGCAGCGTTTCTGGACTAGCGGGAGTAGAGACCCAGTACTTC.

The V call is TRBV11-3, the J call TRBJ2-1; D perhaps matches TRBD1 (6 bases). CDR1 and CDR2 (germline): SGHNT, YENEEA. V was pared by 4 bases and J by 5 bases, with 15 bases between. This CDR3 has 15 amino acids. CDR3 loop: CASSSWTEADNEQFF. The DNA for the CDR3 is TGTGCCAGCAGCTCCTGGACAGAGGCGGACAATGAGCAGTTCTTC. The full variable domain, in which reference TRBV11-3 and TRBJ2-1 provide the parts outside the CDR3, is EAGVVQSPRYKIIEKKQPVAFWCNPISGHNTLYWYLQNLGQGPELLIRYENEEAVDDSQLPKDRFSAERLKGVDSTLKIQPAELGDSAVYLCASSSWTEADNEQFFGPGTRLTVL.

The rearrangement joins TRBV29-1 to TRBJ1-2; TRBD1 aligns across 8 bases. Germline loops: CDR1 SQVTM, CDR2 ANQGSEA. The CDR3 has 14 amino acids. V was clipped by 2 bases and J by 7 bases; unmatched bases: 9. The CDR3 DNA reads TGCAGCGTTGAATCGGTGGGTCAGGGGGCTGGCTACACCTTC. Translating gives CSVESVGQGAGYTF.

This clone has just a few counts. Here the CDR3 DNA reads TGTGCCAGCAGCCAACCCCCGGGAGGACTGGGGTACTCTGGAAACACCATATATTTT. Amino acids: CASSQPPGGLGYSGNTIYF. The chain is built from TRBV4-2 and TRBJ1-3; no firm D call. Germline-derived CDR1 and CDR2 are LGHNA and YNFKEQ. This CDR3 region has 19 residues. V was clipped by 2 bases and J by 0 bases, with 20 bases between them.

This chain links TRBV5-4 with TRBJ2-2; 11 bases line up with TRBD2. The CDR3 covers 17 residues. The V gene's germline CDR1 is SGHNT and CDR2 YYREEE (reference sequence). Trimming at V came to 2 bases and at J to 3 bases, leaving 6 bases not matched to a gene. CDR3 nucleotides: TGTGCCAGCAGCTTAAAGACTAGCGGGATCCACACCGGGGAGCTGTTTTTT. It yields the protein CASSLKTSGIHTGELFF.

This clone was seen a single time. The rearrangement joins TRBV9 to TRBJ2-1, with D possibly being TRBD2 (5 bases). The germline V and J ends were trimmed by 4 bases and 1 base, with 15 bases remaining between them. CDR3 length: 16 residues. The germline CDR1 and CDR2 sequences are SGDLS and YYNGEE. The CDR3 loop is CASSPKRSGSYNEQFF. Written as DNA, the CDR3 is TGTGCCAGCAGCCCGAAAAGATCGGGGTCCTACAATGAGCAGTTCTTC.

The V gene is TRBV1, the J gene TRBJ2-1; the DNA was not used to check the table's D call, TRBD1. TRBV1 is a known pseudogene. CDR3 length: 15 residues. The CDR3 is CTSTPEGAAYNEQFF. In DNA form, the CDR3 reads TGCACCAGCACCCCGGAGGGGGCCGCCTACAATGAGCAGTTCTTC.

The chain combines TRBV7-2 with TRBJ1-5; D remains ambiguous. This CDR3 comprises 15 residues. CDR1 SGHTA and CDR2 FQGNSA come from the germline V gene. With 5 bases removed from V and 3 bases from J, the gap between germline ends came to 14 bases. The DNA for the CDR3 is TGTGCCAGCAGCGTAGTCGCAGATCACAATCAGCCCCAGCATTTT. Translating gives CASSVVADHNQPQHF. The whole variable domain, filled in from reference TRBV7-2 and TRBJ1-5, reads GAGVSQSPSNKVTEKGKDVELRCDPISGHTALYWYRQSLGQGLEFLIYFQGNSAPDKSGLPSDRFSAERTGGSVSTLTIQRTQQEDSAVYLCASSVVADHNQPQHFGDGTRLSIL.

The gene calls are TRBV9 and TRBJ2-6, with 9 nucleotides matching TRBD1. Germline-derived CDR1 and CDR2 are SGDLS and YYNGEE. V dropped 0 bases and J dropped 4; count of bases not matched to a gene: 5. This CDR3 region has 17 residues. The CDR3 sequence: CASSVAGQGPGANVLTF. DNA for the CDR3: TGTGCCAGCAGCGTAGCGGGACAGGGTCCGGGGGCCAACGTCCTGACTTTC.

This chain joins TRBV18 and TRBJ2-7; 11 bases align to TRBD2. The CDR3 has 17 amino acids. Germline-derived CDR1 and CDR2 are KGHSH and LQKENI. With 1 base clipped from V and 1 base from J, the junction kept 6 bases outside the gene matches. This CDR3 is CASSPRVASGRSYEQYF. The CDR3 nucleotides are TGTGCCAGCTCACCACGGGTGGCTAGCGGGAGGTCCTACGAGCAGTACTTC.

The CDR3 DNA reads as TGTGCCACCAGCGCCCTAGCGGGAGGGCCGAATGAGCAGTTCTTC. It yields the protein CATSALAGGPNEQFF. The chain couples TRBV15 to TRBJ2-1; 12 bases are shared with TRBD2. CDR1 is LNHNV and CDR2 is YYDKDF in the germline V gene (reference sequence). This CDR3 has 15 amino acids. Germline trimming cut 5 bases from V and 7 bases from J; bases unmatched to any gene: 6.

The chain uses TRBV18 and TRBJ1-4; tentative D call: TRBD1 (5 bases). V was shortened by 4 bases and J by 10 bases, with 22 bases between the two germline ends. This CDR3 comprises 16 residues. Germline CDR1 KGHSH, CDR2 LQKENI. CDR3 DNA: TGTGCCAGCTCACAGGCCGGGACTCACGACCCGGGAAAACTGTTTTTT. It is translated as CASSQAGTHDPGKLFF. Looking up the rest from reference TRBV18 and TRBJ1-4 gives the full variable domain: NAGVMQNPRHLVRRRGQEARLRCSPMKGHSHVYWYRQLPEEGLKFMVYLQKENIIDESGMPKERFSAEFPKEGPSILRIQQVVRGDSAAYFCASSQAGTHDPGKLFFGSGTQLSVL.

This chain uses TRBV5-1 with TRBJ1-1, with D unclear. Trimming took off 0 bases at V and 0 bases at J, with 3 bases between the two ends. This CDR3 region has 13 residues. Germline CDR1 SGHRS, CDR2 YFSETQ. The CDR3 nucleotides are TGCGCCAGCAGCTTGGACATGAACACTGAAGCTTTCTTT. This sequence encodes CASSLDMNTEAFF.

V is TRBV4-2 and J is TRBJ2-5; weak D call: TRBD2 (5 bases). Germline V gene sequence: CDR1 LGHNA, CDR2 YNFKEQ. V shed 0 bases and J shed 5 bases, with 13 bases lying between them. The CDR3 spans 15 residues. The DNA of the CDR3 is TGTGCCAGCAGCCAAGATCGGGGAAGCAGGGAGACCCAGTACTTC. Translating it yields CASSQDRGSRETQYF.

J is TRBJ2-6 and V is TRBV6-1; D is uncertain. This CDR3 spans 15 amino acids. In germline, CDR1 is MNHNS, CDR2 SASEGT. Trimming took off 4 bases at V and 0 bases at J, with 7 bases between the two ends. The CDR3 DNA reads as TGTGCCAGCAGTGGGAGTAGCTCTGGGGCCAACGTCCTGACTTTC. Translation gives CASSGSSSGANVLTF.

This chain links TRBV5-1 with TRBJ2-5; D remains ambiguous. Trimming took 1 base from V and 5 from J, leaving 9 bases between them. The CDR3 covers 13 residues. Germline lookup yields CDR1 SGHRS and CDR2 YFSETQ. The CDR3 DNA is TGCGCCAGCAGCTTGACCCCCGAGGAGACCCAGTACTTC. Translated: CASSLTPEETQYF.